The 21 T cell receptor beta chains presented below share a single source sample, sequenced in a study of blood T cell repertoires in COVID-19. Method: immunoSEQ multiplex PCR; TCRdb's copy keeps in-frame clones and lacks some. The sample yields fewer than 250,000 clones, 80% to 90% seen once. What was sequenced was PBMCs or T cells enriched from blood (not recorded which). Source of these receptors: a woman in her 50s with acute COVID-19.

The chain joins TRBV10-3 to TRBJ2-7, with D maybe TRBD1 (5 bases). CDR3 length: 14 amino acids. Trimming shortened V by 6 bases and J by 0 bases, and 12 bases separated the two germline ends. CDR1 and CDR2 from the germline V gene are ENHRY and SYGVKD. The CDR3 nucleotides are TGTGCCATCAGGCAGGGTCTAAACTCCTACGAGCAGTACTTC. It yields the protein CAIRQGLNSYEQYF.

The chain carries TRBV19 and TRBJ2-7; 8 nucleotides match TRBD1. Trimming took 1 base from V and 3 from J; bases not matched to a gene: 11. Germline lookup yields CDR1 LNHDA and CDR2 SQIVND (reference sequence). The CDR3 extends over 17 amino acids. The CDR3 nucleotides are TGTGCCAGTAGTATAGGCCAATCCGGGACAGGCCACTACGAGCAGTACTTC. It encodes CASSIGQSGTGHYEQYF.

This clone has only one observation. The chain has TRBV5-1 and TRBJ2-2; tentative D call: TRBD2 (5 bases). Germline CDR1 reads SGHRS; CDR2 reads YFSETQ. The CDR3 spans 14 residues. V lost 4 bases and J 4 bases, leaving 11 bases between the germline ends. CDR3 nucleotides: TGCGCCAGCAGCCCCGAGGGTCCCACCGGGGAGCTGTTTTTT. It encodes CASSPEGPTGELFF.

The chain employs TRBV7-2 and TRBJ2-7; 9 nucleotides match TRBD2. CDR3 size: 13 residues. Germline CDR1 SGHTA, CDR2 FQGNSA. Trimming took 4 bases from V and 13 from J; bases not matched to a gene: 11. CDR3 DNA sequence: TGTGCCAGCAGCTCAGGACCTAGCGGGATCGTTTACTTC. Its translation: CASSSGPSGIVYF.

The V gene is TRBV11-3, the J gene TRBJ2-3; a possible D gene is TRBD2 (6 bases). The CDR3 totals 14 residues. Germline CDR1 is SGHNT and CDR2 is YENEEA. Trimming pared 5 bases from V and 2 bases from J, leaving 11 bases between. CDR3 nucleotide sequence: TGTGCCAGCAGCCCGAGGACTAACACAGATACGCAGTATTTT. Translation gives CASSPRTNTDTQYF.

This chain joins TRBV2 and TRBJ1-4; D not resolved. V gave up 7 bases and J gave up 13 bases, with 13 bases separating them. Germline CDR1 SNHLY, CDR2 FYNNEI. CDR3 length equals 11 residues. CDR3 nucleotides: TGTGCCAGCACCGAGGCTGCCCCACTGTTTTTT. Its protein product is CASTEAAPLFF.

The chain has TRBV11-3 and TRBJ2-2, with 15 bases aligning to TRBD2. Germline CDR1 reads SGHNT; CDR2 reads YENEEA. This CDR3 contains 15 residues. The V and J ends lost 5 bases and 6 bases, in that order; junction bases with no gene match: 1. The CDR3 coding sequence is TGTGCCAGCAGCCGGACTAGCGGGAGGGCCGGGGAGCTGTTTTTT. Protein sequence: CASSRTSGRAGELFF.

This clone was counted a single time. The V call is TRBV29-1, the J call TRBJ1-4, with D possibly TRBD1 on 6 matching bases. Germline CDR1 reads SQVTM; CDR2 reads ANQGSEA. The V end was cut by 6 bases, the J end by 6 bases, with 11 bases between. There are 12 residues in the CDR3. The CDR3 sequence: CSVLQGDEKLFF. The CDR3 DNA is TGCAGCGTCCTACAGGGAGATGAAAAACTGTTTTTT.

This chain uses TRBV28 with TRBJ2-3, with D perhaps TRBD1 (5 bases). Germline loops: CDR1 MDHEN, CDR2 SYDVKM. V was shortened by 5 bases and J by 5 bases, with 20 bases between the two germline ends. The CDR3 consists of 16 residues. This CDR3 reads CASSQTQESVLDTQYF. In DNA, the CDR3 is TGTGCCAGCAGTCAGACACAGGAGTCGGTCTTAGATACGCAGTATTTT.

The V call is TRBV18, the J call TRBJ2-3; a weak D match, TRBD2 (6 bases). The germline V gene encodes CDR1 KGHSH and CDR2 LQKENI. The V end lost 3 bases, the J end lost 5 bases, and 9 bases lay between the germline ends. The CDR3 covers 13 residues. The CDR3 nucleotides are TGTGCCAGCTCACCGGCGGGGTTAGATACGCAGTATTTT. Translation: CASSPAGLDTQYF.

The chain recombines TRBV4-2 with TRBJ2-3, with 10 bases identical to TRBD2. V dropped 1 base and J dropped 0; count of bases not matched to a gene: 10. CDR3 size: 19 residues. Germline V gene lookup returns CDR1 LGHNA and CDR2 YNFKEQ. The CDR3, as DNA: TGTGCCAGCAGCCAAGGGAGGGGACTAGCGAGTGCTAGCACAGATACGCAGTATTTT. Protein: CASSQGRGLASASTDTQYF.

The chain carries TRBV28 and TRBJ1-2; the D is unclear. This CDR3 is built from 14 residues. The V gene's germline CDR1 is MDHEN and CDR2 SYDVKM. V was shortened by 8 bases and J by 8 bases, with 21 bases between the two germline ends. The CDR3 here is CASGPLVRERGYTF. In DNA, the CDR3 is TGTGCCAGCGGCCCGTTGGTTAGGGAGCGCGGCTACACCTTC.

In nucleotides, the CDR3 is TGTGCCAGCAGTCCAGATACCTACAATGAGCAGTTCTTC. Translated: CASSPDTYNEQFF. The rearrangement links TRBV6-2 or TRBV6-3 to TRBJ2-1; D is undetermined. Germline values: CDR1 MNHEY, CDR2 SVGEGT. The CDR3 totals 13 residues. V lost 5 bases and J lost 2, with 7 bases in between.

The rearrangement uses TRBV5-1 and TRBJ1-2; 11 nucleotides agree with TRBD1. The CDR3 runs to 13 residues. Germline loops: CDR1 SGHRS, CDR2 YFSETQ. The J segment lost 11 bases and the V segment lost 3 bases, leaving 6 bases of the junction unmatched. This CDR3 is CASSYGQGAAYTF. CDR3 in DNA: TGCGCCAGCAGCTACGGACAGGGGGCGGCGTACACCTTC.

This chain connects TRBV10-2 to TRBJ2-5; a possible D gene is TRBD1 (6 bases). Trimming removed 6 bases at V and 4 bases at J, with 24 bases between. Germline values: CDR1 WSHSY, CDR2 SAAADI. The CDR3 length is 17 residues. Written as DNA, the CDR3 is TGCGCCAGCAGGATGCCTCTAAACAGGGAAACAGGAGAGACCCAGTACTTC. Its translation: CASRMPLNRETGETQYF.

This sequence joins TRBV28 and TRBJ2-7; D call uncertain. Per the germline V gene, CDR1 is MDHEN and CDR2 is SYDVKM. V lost 5 bases and J lost 3, with 14 bases in between. The CDR3 is 14 amino acids. CDR3 coding DNA: TGTGCCAGCAGTGACATTTTCATCCTCTACGAGCAGTACTTC. It translates to CASSDIFILYEQYF.

The CDR3 region is CASSLAGGLAGELFF. The CDR3 DNA follows: TGCGCCAGCAGCTTGGCCGGAGGGTTGGCCGGGGAGCTGTTTTTT. J is TRBJ2-2 and V is TRBV5-1; possibly TRBD2 for D (6 bases). There are 15 residues in the CDR3. Germline V CDR1 and CDR2: SGHRS, YFSETQ. V lost 0 bases and J 6 bases, leaving 12 bases between the germline ends.

This chain links TRBV15 with TRBJ1-1; D remains ambiguous. This CDR3 spans 14 amino acids. Germline CDR1 reads LNHNV; CDR2 reads YYDKDF (reference sequence). V was trimmed by 0 bases and J by 6 bases, leaving 11 bases between them. In nucleotides, the CDR3 is TGTGCCACCAGCAGAGATCGGGGATGGGCTGAAGCTTTCTTT. This codes for CATSRDRGWAEAFF.

The chain links TRBV19 to TRBJ2-7, with 9 bases lining up with TRBD2. This CDR3 region has 14 residues. Germline V gene data show CDR1 as LNHDA and CDR2 as SQIVND (reference sequence). The trim removed 6 bases at V and 2 bases at J, leaving 5 bases unmatched. CDR3 sequence reads: CASRSGGRAYEQYF. The DNA of the CDR3 is TGTGCCAGTAGAAGCGGGGGGAGGGCCTACGAGCAGTACTTC. The variable domain in full, completed from reference TRBV19 and TRBJ2-7, reads DGGITQSPKYLFRKEGQNVTLSCEQNLNHDAMYWYRQDPGQGLRLIYYSQIVNDFQKGDIAEGYSVSREKKESFPLTVTSAQKNPTAFYLCASRSGGRAYEQYFGPGTRLTVT.

The chain carries TRBV11-2 and TRBJ2-1; 9 nucleotides match TRBD2. Germline V gives CDR1 SGHAT, CDR2 FQNNGV. CDR3 size: 16 residues. With 2 bases clipped from V and 8 bases from J, the junction kept 10 bases outside the gene matches. The CDR3 region is CASSLNGGRATDEQFF. The CDR3 nucleotides read TGTGCCAGCAGCTTAAATGGCGGGAGGGCCACGGATGAGCAGTTCTTC.

V is TRBV9 and J is TRBJ2-7, with 8 bases aligning to TRBD1. Germline values: CDR1 SGDLS, CDR2 YYNGEE. This CDR3 contains 15 residues. V lost 0 bases and J lost 1; bases outside the gene matches: 3. For the CDR3, the DNA is TGTGCCAGCAGCGTAGAGGACAGGGCATCCTACGAGCAGTACTTC. As protein: CASSVEDRASYEQYF.